This TCR beta chain was obtained from a study of lymphopenia after photon versus proton radiotherapy. Study conclusions and caveats: Authors raise, but do not show, better survival with proton therapy. Photon-treated patients lost naive T cells and TCR diversity; proton-treated stayed stable.

In regard to this clone: Its target is not known.

From germline, CDR1 is SGHDN and CDR2 FVKESK. V lost 4 bases and J lost 9, with 13 bases in between. The CDR3 covers 13 residues. Profiling relied on immunoSEQ multiplex PCR, and the TCRdb table lists in-frame clones only, not all of them. The sample consists of tens of thousands of clones, 85% to 90% of them appearing once. The rearrangement links TRBV14 to TRBJ2-1; no definite D call. This receptor was identified in a woman aged 70-85 years with pancreatic cancer. Some clones in this sample may be carry-over from other donors' samples. The sequenced sample was peripheral blood, obtained from a patient treated with proton-based radiotherapy. The CDR3 region has the DNA TGTGCCAGCAGCCGGGTAGTGAGCGCTGAGCAGTTCTTC. Encoded protein: CASSRVVSAEQFF. The variable domain in full, completed from reference TRBV14 and TRBJ2-1, reads EAGVTQFPSHSVIEKGQTVTLRCDPISGHDNLYWYRRVMGKEIKFLLHFVKESKQDESGMPNNRFLAERTGGTYSTLKVQPAELEDSGVYFCASSRVVSAEQFFGPGTRLTVL.